These 5 T cell receptor beta chains came from one sample sequenced in a study of blood T cells in healthy people across ages. For the second PCR, which ran for about 7 to 12 cycles, a sample-barcoded 5' primer and a J-beta primer mix were used. TCRdb passed the 5' RACE reads through MiXCR, listing each CDR3 protein once. The sample carries approximately 900,000 distinct CDR3 sequences, roughly 43% recorded once. Sequencing input: blood. These receptors all come from a young man in good health.

This clonotype turned up a few times. The chain uses TRBV12-3 or TRBV12-4 and TRBJ2-2, with TRBD1 as a possible D gene (6 bases). Trimming removed 5 bases from V and 1 base from J, with 8 bases in between. The length of the CDR3 is 14 residues. The CDR3 sequence: CASSIGGNTGELFF. For the CDR3, the DNA is TGTGCCAGCAGTATAGGGGGGAACACCGGGGAGCTGTTTTTT.

The chain employs TRBV11-2 and TRBJ1-2; TRBD1 might be the D (5 bases). The CDR3 loop spans 13 amino acids. Germline values: CDR1 SGHAT, CDR2 FQNNGV. V was cut by 5 bases and J by 1 base, with 8 bases left in between. In nucleotides, the CDR3 is TGTGCCAGCAGCGTACAGGATAACTATGGCTACACCTTC. Translated, it gives CASSVQDNYGYTF.

The V gene is TRBV12-3 or TRBV12-4, the J gene TRBJ2-3; D uncertain. With 1 base removed from V and 0 bases from J, the gap between germline ends came to 11 bases. The CDR3 extends over 16 amino acids. CDR3 in amino acids: CASSLESYTSTDTQYF. The DNA of the CDR3 is TGTGCCAGCAGTTTAGAAAGTTACACCAGCACAGATACGCAGTATTTT.

About this clonotype: A single base separates this from a much larger clone, so it may be a read error. The CDR3, as DNA: TGTGCCAACAGCTTAGGAAGTTACACAGATACGCAGTATTTT. This sequence encodes CANSLGSYTDTQYF. The chain recombines TRBV7-3 with TRBJ2-3; D is ambiguous. From germline, CDR1 is SGHTA and CDR2 FQGTGA. The CDR3 sequence is 14 residues long.

This sequence joins TRBV28 and TRBJ2-1, with 7 bases lining up with TRBD1. TRBJ2-7 explains the end of the DNA better; the J call may be wrong. The CDR3 runs 14 residues. The germline V gene has CDR1 MDHEN and CDR2 SYDVKM. CDR3 residues: CASSWPGQTYEQYF. The CDR3, as DNA: TGTGCCAGCAGTTGGCCGGGACAGACCTACGAGCAGTACTTC.